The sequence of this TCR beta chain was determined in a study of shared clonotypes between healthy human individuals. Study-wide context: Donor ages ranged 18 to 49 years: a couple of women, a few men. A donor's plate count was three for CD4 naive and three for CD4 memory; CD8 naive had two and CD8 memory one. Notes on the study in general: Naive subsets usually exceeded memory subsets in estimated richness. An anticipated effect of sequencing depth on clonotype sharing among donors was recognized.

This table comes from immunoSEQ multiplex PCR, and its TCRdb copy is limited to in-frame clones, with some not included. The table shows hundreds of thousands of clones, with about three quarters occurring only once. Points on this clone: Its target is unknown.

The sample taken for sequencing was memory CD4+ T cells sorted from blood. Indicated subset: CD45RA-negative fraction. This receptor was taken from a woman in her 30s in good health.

CDR3 protein: CASSLAGFTGELFF. The CDR3, as DNA: TGCGCCAGCAGCTTGGCAGGGTTCACCGGGGAGCTGTTTTTT. The chain joins TRBV5-1 to TRBJ2-2, with D possibly being TRBD1 (5 bases). The CDR3 is 14 amino acids. Germline CDR1 SGHRS, CDR2 YFSETQ. Trimming left V 0 bases short and J 4 bases short, with 7 bases between.